Listed here are 10 T cell receptor beta chains from one sample, sequenced in a study of chemoradiotherapy in HPV16-positive cancers. Using immunoSEQ multiplex PCR, the repertoire was profiled, and TCRdb retains in-frame clones only, with some absent. The sample carries roughly 17,000 clones, approximately 91% recorded once. This specimen consisted of blood, obtained from a patient who underwent chemoradiotherapy. The receptors stem from a human donor with HPV-associated anogenital cancer.

This sequence joins TRBV15 and TRBJ2-5; 7 nucleotides align to TRBD2. Germline CDR1 and CDR2: LNHNV and YYDKDF (reference sequence). Losses at the gene ends were 0 bases for V and 5 bases for J; bases not matched to a gene: 9. This CDR3 is built from 16 residues. The CDR3 is CATSRDHGLGRETQYF. The CDR3 DNA sequence: TGTGCCACCAGCAGAGATCATGGACTAGGGCGGGAGACCCAGTACTTC.

The chain combines TRBV4-1 with TRBJ1-4; D gene ambiguous. The CDR3 is 15 amino acids. Germline lookup yields CDR1 MGHRA and CDR2 YSYEKL. The V end was cut by 2 bases, the J end by 0 bases, with 7 bases between. The CDR3 is CASSQTRTTNEKLFF. DNA of the CDR3: TGCGCCAGCAGCCAAACACGGACAACTAATGAAAAACTGTTTTTT.

The chain links TRBV6-4 to TRBJ1-5, with a tentative D call TRBD1 (6 bases). V lost 6 bases and J 2 bases, leaving 23 bases between the germline ends. CDR1 is MRHNA and CDR2 is SNTAGT in the germline V gene. This CDR3 is built from 18 residues. The DNA of the CDR3 is TGTGCCAGCAGGGATTGTATTAGGGGGACAATGGGCAATCAGCCCCAGCATTTT. It is translated as CASRDCIRGTMGNQPQHF.

The gene calls are TRBV7-9 and TRBJ2-3; TRBD2 matches at 13 bases. The CDR3 has 18 amino acids. With V trimmed by 1 base and J by 3 bases, 7 bases remained unmatched. Germline CDR1 SEHNR, CDR2 FQNEAQ (reference sequence). The CDR3 region is CASSLVFGTSGETDTQYF. CDR3 DNA: TGTGCCAGCAGCTTAGTTTTTGGGACTAGCGGGGAGACAGATACGCAGTATTTT.

This clone has just one count. The chain carries TRBV9 and TRBJ1-6; a weak D match, TRBD1 (6 bases). The CDR3 runs to 15 residues. The germline V and J ends were trimmed by 0 bases and 14 bases, with 18 bases remaining between them. CDR1 and CDR2 from the germline V gene are SGDLS and YYNGEE. The CDR3 loop is CASSVDPGASRSLHF. In nucleotides, the CDR3 is TGTGCCAGCAGCGTAGATCCAGGGGCCTCGAGGTCCCTCCACTTT. The full variable domain, rest sourced from reference TRBV9 and TRBJ1-6, is DSGVTQTPKHLITATGQRVTLRCSPRSGDLSVYWYQQSLDQGLQFLIQYYNGEERAKGNILERFSAQQFPDLHSELNLSSLELGDSALYFCASSVDPGASRSLHFGNGTRLTVT.

CDR3 nucleotides: TGTGCCAGCACCCCGTTGGGTCACCAGCCCCAGCATTTT. Translating gives CASTPLGHQPQHF. The rearrangement joins TRBV6-6 to TRBJ1-5; D gene unclear. CDR1 MNHNY and CDR2 SVGAGI come from the germline V gene (reference sequence). The CDR3 extends over 13 amino acids. The germline V and J ends were trimmed by 7 bases and 7 bases, with 14 bases remaining between them.

V gene TRBV5-4 combines with J gene TRBJ1-3; D remains ambiguous. Trimming removed 4 bases at V and 4 bases at J, with 12 bases between. The CDR3 runs to 14 residues. Germline values: CDR1 SGHNT, CDR2 YYREEE (reference sequence). The CDR3: CASSPSGGGNTIYF. The CDR3 region has the DNA TGTGCCAGCAGCCCATCGGGCGGGGGAAACACCATATATTTT.

This clone was seen just once. This chain links TRBV7-2 with TRBJ1-2; D remains ambiguous. CDR3 length: 14 amino acids. The germline CDR1 and CDR2 sequences are SGHTA and FQGNSA. Trimming cost V 5 bases and J 2 bases, with 12 bases left between them. In nucleotides, the CDR3 is TGTGCCAGCAGCCCGTATGGCGTCAACTATGGCTACACCTTC. This codes for CASSPYGVNYGYTF.

This clone was counted only a few times. The chain uses TRBV30 and TRBJ1-2, with TRBD1 as a possible D gene (5 bases). The CDR3 is 12 residues long. Per the germline V gene, CDR1 is GTSNPN and CDR2 is SVGIG (reference sequence). Trimming stripped 3 bases from V and 8 bases from J, with 13 bases between. The CDR3 nucleotides are TGTGCCTGGAGCGCTGGGGGAAGCGGCTACACCTTC. This codes for CAWSAGGSGYTF.

This clone is medium-sized within its sample. The gene calls are TRBV28 and TRBJ1-1, with a tentative D call TRBD1 (5 bases). There are 14 residues in the CDR3. V was trimmed by 5 bases and J by 1 base, leaving 11 bases between them. Germline values: CDR1 MDHEN, CDR2 SYDVKM. The DNA for the CDR3 is TGTGCCAGCAGTCTAGCAGGGACGAACACTGAAGCTTTCTTT. Protein product: CASSLAGTNTEAFF.